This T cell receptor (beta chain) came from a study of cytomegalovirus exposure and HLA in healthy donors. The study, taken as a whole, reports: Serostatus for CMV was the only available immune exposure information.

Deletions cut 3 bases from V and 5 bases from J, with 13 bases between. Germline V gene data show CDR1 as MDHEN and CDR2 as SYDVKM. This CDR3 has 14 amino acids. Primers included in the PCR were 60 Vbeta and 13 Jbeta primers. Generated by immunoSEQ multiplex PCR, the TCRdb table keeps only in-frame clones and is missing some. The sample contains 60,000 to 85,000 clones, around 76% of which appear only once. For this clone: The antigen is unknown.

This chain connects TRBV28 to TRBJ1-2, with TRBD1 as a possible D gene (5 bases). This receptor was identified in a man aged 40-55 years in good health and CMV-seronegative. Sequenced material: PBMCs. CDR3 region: CASSFRQLTYGYTF. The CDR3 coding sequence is TGTGCCAGCAGTTTTCGACAGTTGACTTATGGCTACACCTTC.